These T cell receptor beta chains were read from a single sample in a study of a mutant IDH1 vaccine in newly diagnosed glioma. No antigens are known for them. Libraries were prepared by immunoSEQ multiplex PCR; TCRdb keeps only in-frame clonotypes and omits some of them. The sample consists of some 71,000 clones, around nine tenths of them appearing once. The material was PBMCs, obtained from a glioma patient whose treatment included an IDH1 peptide vaccine. These receptors came from a man younger than 40 with glioma. The CDR3 runs from the conserved cysteine through the conserved F or W. D genes are given only for firm matches. Expanded clones are given a class, and other clones once, few, many or no size at all.

V gene: TRBV19; J gene: TRBJ2-3; clone size: -; D gene: -; CDR3 protein: CASSPILSQGLTQYF; CDR3 DNA: TGTGCCAGTAGTCCCATCCTTTCACAGGGCTTAACGCAGTATTTT
V gene: TRBV28; J gene: TRBJ1-1; clone size: -; D gene: TRBD1; CDR3 protein: CASDREDDTEAFF; CDR3 DNA: TGTGCCAGCGACAGGGAGGATGACACTGAAGCTTTCTTT
V gene: TRBV25-1; J gene: TRBJ1-2; clone size: -; D gene: -; CDR3 protein: CASSEGGAGGYTF; CDR3 DNA: TGTGCCAGCAGTGAAGGGGGGGCGGGTGGCTACACCTTC
V gene: TRBV7-2; J gene: TRBJ1-1; clone size: -; D gene: TRBD1; CDR3 protein: CASSLRSGTGRMNTEAFF; CDR3 DNA: TGTGCCAGCAGCTTGAGGTCCGGGACAGGGCGCATGAACACTGAAGCTTTCTTT
V gene: TRBV16; J gene: TRBJ2-7; clone size: -; D gene: -; CDR3 protein: CASSQGLGGTYEQYF; CDR3 DNA: TGTGCCAGCAGCCAAGGGCTTGGGGGAACCTACGAGCAGTACTTC
V gene: TRBV28; J gene: TRBJ1-5; clone size: -; D gene: TRBD1; CDR3 protein: CASSAPTGVDQPQHF; CDR3 DNA: TGTGCCAGCAGCGCGCCGACAGGGGTAGATCAGCCCCAGCATTTT
V gene: TRBV7-8; J gene: TRBJ2-7; clone size: -; D gene: -; CDR3 protein: CASSSLSRRLITYEQYF; CDR3 DNA: TGTGCCAGCAGCTCCTTAAGCAGGCGACTAATAACCTACGAGCAGTACTTC
V gene: TRBV18; J gene: TRBJ1-5; clone size: -; D gene: -; CDR3 protein: CASSPPAGKTQHF; CDR3 DNA: TGTGCCAGCTCACCACCGGCTGGTAAGACCCAGCATTTT
V gene: TRBV9; J gene: TRBJ1-5; clone size: -; D gene: TRBD1; CDR3 protein: CASSAGGSNQPQHF; CDR3 DNA: TGTGCCAGCAGCGCAGGGGGCAGCAATCAGCCCCAGCATTTT
V gene: TRBV6-6; J gene: TRBJ2-5; clone size: -; D gene: TRBD2; CDR3 protein: CASSPPGLKQETQYF; CDR3 DNA: TGTGCCAGCAGTCCCCCGGGACTAAAACAAGAGACCCAGTACTTC
V gene: TRBV9; J gene: TRBJ2-3; clone size: -; D gene: -; CDR3 protein: CASSPHPGGTDTQYF; CDR3 DNA: TGTGCCAGCAGCCCCCACCCAGGCGGGACAGATACGCAGTATTTT
V gene: TRBV27; J gene: TRBJ1-5; clone size: -; D gene: -; CDR3 protein: CASSVVSGARQPQHF; CDR3 DNA: TGTGCCAGCAGTGTCGTCTCAGGGGCGAGGCAGCCCCAGCATTTT
V gene: TRBV18; J gene: TRBJ2-6; clone size: -; D gene: -; CDR3 protein: CASSLTGGSSGANVLTF; CDR3 DNA: TGTGCCAGCTCACTGACAGGTGGAAGCTCTGGGGCCAACGTCCTGACTTTC
V gene: TRBV18; J gene: TRBJ2-1; clone size: -; D gene: -; CDR3 protein: CASSPNSEQFF; CDR3 DNA: TGTGCCAGCTCACCAAACTCCGAGCAGTTCTTC
V gene: TRBV28; J gene: TRBJ1-1; clone size: -; D gene: -; CDR3 protein: CASSSYRVNNEAFF; CDR3 DNA: TGTGCCAGCAGTTCGTACAGGGTAAACAATGAAGCTTTCTTT
V gene: TRBV7-8; J gene: TRBJ2-3; clone size: -; D gene: -; CDR3 protein: CASSLGDATDTQYF; CDR3 DNA: TGTGCCAGCAGCTTAGGAGACGCCACAGATACGCAGTATTTT
V gene: TRBV7-6; J gene: TRBJ2-1; clone size: -; D gene: TRBD2; CDR3 protein: CASSPPWREYPEQFF; CDR3 DNA: TGTGCCAGCAGCCCTCCTTGGCGGGAGTATCCTGAGCAGTTCTTC
V gene: TRBV11-3; J gene: TRBJ1-1; clone size: -; D gene: -; CDR3 protein: CASSLSLNTEAFF; CDR3 DNA: TGTGCCAGCAGCTTATCCTTGAACACTGAAGCTTTCTTT
V gene: TRBV4-3; J gene: TRBJ1-6; clone size: -; D gene: -; CDR3 protein: CASSTRTVNSPLHF; CDR3 DNA: TGCGCCAGCAGCACCCGGACAGTTAATTCACCCCTCCACTTT
V gene: TRBV6-5; J gene: TRBJ1-1; clone size: -; D gene: -; CDR3 protein: CASSYGGVNTEAFF; CDR3 DNA: TGTGCCAGCAGTTACGGGGGGGTAAACACTGAAGCTTTCTTT
V gene: TRBV2; J gene: TRBJ1-1; clone size: -; D gene: TRBD1; CDR3 protein: CASSRQGNTEAFF; CDR3 DNA: TGTGCCAGCAGTAGACAGGGGAACACTGAAGCTTTCTTT
V gene: TRBV10-2; J gene: TRBJ1-2; clone size: -; D gene: -; CDR3 protein: CASSMGFGNYGYTF; CDR3 DNA: TGCGCCAGCAGTATGGGGTTTGGGAACTATGGCTACACCTTC
V gene: TRBV30; J gene: TRBJ2-7; clone size: -; D gene: -; CDR3 protein: CAWSETGEAYEQYF; CDR3 DNA: TGTGCCTGGAGTGAAACGGGAGAGGCTTACGAGCAGTACTTC
V gene: TRBV18; J gene: TRBJ1-1; clone size: -; D gene: -; CDR3 protein: CASSIQHRALLNTEAFF; CDR3 DNA: TGTGCCAGCTCAATACAGCACAGGGCACTATTGAACACTGAAGCTTTCTTT
V gene: TRBV4-3; J gene: TRBJ1-6; clone size: once; D gene: TRBD1; CDR3 protein: CASSQGSTGIHSPLHF; CDR3 DNA: TGCGCCAGCAGCCAAGGATCGACAGGGATTCATTCACCCCTCCACTTT
V gene: TRBV2; J gene: TRBJ1-1; clone size: -; D gene: -; CDR3 protein: CASSADSLRTEAFF; CDR3 DNA: TGTGCCAGCAGTGCTGACAGCCTGAGAACTGAAGCTTTCTTT
V gene: TRBV6-5; J gene: TRBJ2-2; clone size: -; D gene: -; CDR3 protein: CASSYAGIGAGELFF; CDR3 DNA: TGTGCCAGCAGTTATGCGGGGATCGGGGCCGGGGAGCTGTTTTTT
V gene: TRBV23-1; J gene: TRBJ2-1; clone size: few; D gene: TRBD1; CDR3 protein: CASSPGTGGGGSNEQFF; CDR3 DNA: TGCGCCAGCAGTCCCGGGACAGGGGGCGGTGGGAGCAATGAGCAGTTCTTC
V gene: TRBV5-4; J gene: TRBJ1-2; clone size: -; D gene: -; CDR3 protein: CASSTEGDYGYTF; CDR3 DNA: TGTGCCAGCAGCACGGAGGGGGACTACGGCTACACCTTC
V gene: TRBV10-3; J gene: TRBJ2-1; clone size: -; D gene: TRBD2; CDR3 protein: CAISESGSSGRLGRSYNEQFF; CDR3 DNA: TGTGCCATCAGTGAGTCAGGGTCTAGCGGGAGACTCGGACGATCGTACAATGAGCAGTTCTTC
V gene: TRBV11-2; J gene: TRBJ1-3; clone size: -; D gene: TRBD1; CDR3 protein: CASSLTGALDTIYF; CDR3 DNA: TGTGCCAGCAGCCTGACAGGGGCACTAGACACCATATATTTT
V gene: TRBV19; J gene: TRBJ1-1; clone size: -; D gene: -; CDR3 protein: CASSIRKDRLNTEAFF; CDR3 DNA: TGTGCCAGTAGTATCCGTAAGGACAGATTGAACACTGAAGCTTTCTTT
V gene: TRBV9; J gene: TRBJ2-7; clone size: -; D gene: -; CDR3 protein: CASSPRTGRSGGGEQYF; CDR3 DNA: TGTGCCAGCAGCCCACGGACAGGGCGGAGCGGGGGCGGAGAGCAGTACTTC
V gene: TRBV19; J gene: TRBJ2-7; clone size: -; D gene: -; CDR3 protein: CASSIAHSDPYEQYF; CDR3 DNA: TGTGCCAGTAGTATAGCACACAGCGATCCCTACGAGCAGTACTTC
V gene: TRBV27; J gene: TRBJ2-1; clone size: -; D gene: -; CDR3 protein: CASTQGGGYNEQFF; CDR3 DNA: TGTGCCAGTACACAAGGGGGGGGTTACAATGAGCAGTTCTTC
V gene: TRBV29-1; J gene: TRBJ2-1; clone size: -; D gene: -; CDR3 protein: CSVDQGWDTEQFF; CDR3 DNA: TGCAGCGTTGACCAGGGGTGGGACACTGAGCAGTTCTTC
V gene: TRBV7-2; J gene: TRBJ1-1; clone size: -; D gene: -; CDR3 protein: CASSPISGARTEAFF; CDR3 DNA: TGTGCCAGCAGCCCTATCTCAGGGGCGAGAACTGAAGCTTTCTTT